This is a list of T cell receptor beta chains from one sample in a study of T-cell memory formation after mild COVID-19. TCRdb processed the 5' RACE reads anew with MiXCR; each CDR3 protein has one entry. The profile covers 530,000 or so distinct CDR3 sequences, with roughly 17% appearing a single time and 8.1% taken by the ten largest. Material for sequencing was PBMCs or a T cell subset sorted from them (not recorded which). These receptors were obtained from an adult woman who had mild COVID-19 (a few samples of this study predate the infection). Cell type and time point are not known. Each CDR3 is given with its conserved first and last residue. D genes are given only for firm matches. Size is stated for part of the rows, as once, few or many counts, or as a class when the clone is expanded.

J gene,clone size,D gene,V gene,CDR3 DNA,CDR3 protein
TRBJ1-6,-,-,TRBV18,TGTGCCAGCTCACCGGTACGGGAGTATAATTCACCCCTCCACTTT,CASSPVREYNSPLHF
TRBJ2-6,-,-,TRBV5-5,TGTGCCAGCAGCTTGGGGCCCGCTGGGGCCAACGTCCTGACTTTC,CASSLGPAGANVLTF
TRBJ2-7,-,-,TRBV10-3,TGTGCCATCAGGGCTTACGCCTCCTACGAGCAGTACTTC,CAIRAYASYEQYF
TRBJ2-7,many,TRBD2,TRBV12-3/TRBV12-4,TGTGCCAGCAGCCCTACTAGCGGGGGGCTACAGCAGTACTTC,CASSPTSGGLQQYF
TRBJ2-1,many,-,TRBV5-1,TGCGCCAGCAGCTTGGGCCGGGTTTGGTTCTTC,CASSLGRVWFF
TRBJ2-2,-,TRBD1,TRBV7-7,TGTGCCAGCAGTAACGGGCCCAGGGGGCATACCGGGGAGCTGTTTTTT,CASSNGPRGHTGELFF
TRBJ2-2,-,-,TRBV24-1,TGTGCCACCAGTGATCCGGGAGAAACTAGAACCGGGGAGCTGTTTTTT,CATSDPGETRTGELFF
TRBJ2-7,many,-,TRBV12-3/TRBV12-4,TGTGCCAGCAGTTTTCGGACTCCCTCCTACGAGCAGTACTTC,CASSFRTPSYEQYF
TRBJ2-2,-,-,TRBV14,TGTGCCAGCAGCCAAGCTCGGAGGGTAGCTAGTTCGAGCACCGGGGAGCTGTTTTTT,CASSQARRVASSSTGELFF
TRBJ1-1,-,TRBD1,TRBV7-3,TGTGCCAGCCAAGGGGACAGCCAACAGAACACTGAAGCTTTCTTT,CASQGDSQQNTEAFF
TRBJ2-6,-,TRBD1,TRBV9,TGTGCCAGCAGCGTAGATGAGGGGGCGCAGGGGGCCAACGTCCTGACTTTC,CASSVDEGAQGANVLTF
TRBJ1-2,-,-,TRBV5-1,TGCGCCAGCAGTTCAGGACAAGGCTGGGACTATGGCTACACCTTC,CASSSGQGWDYGYTF
TRBJ2-7,many,-,TRBV20-1,TGCAGTGCTAGAGTCCCGTCGAGGGAAGGGGCGGACGAGCAGTACTTC,CSARVPSREGADEQYF
TRBJ2-5,-,-,TRBV6-5,TGTGCCAGCAGGCAGAGCCGGGAGACCCAGTACTTC,CASRQSRETQYF
TRBJ1-2,-,-,TRBV14,TGTGCCAGCAGCCCAGGCGGGGTAGGCTATGGCTACACCTTC,CASSPGGVGYGYTF
TRBJ2-3,few,TRBD2,TRBV6-6,TGTGCCAGCAGTCCCATACGAAGGACTAGCGGGGGGTGGGCAGATACGCAGTATTTT,CASSPIRRTSGGWADTQYF
TRBJ2-3,-,-,TRBV10-3,TGTGCCATCAGTGAGCGCCCGCCGGATAGCGGACGCACAGATACGCAGTATTTT,CAISERPPDSGRTDTQYF
TRBJ1-4,few,-,TRBV3-1,TGTGCCAGCAGCCAAGGTCTCCCAGAAAAACTGTTTTTT,CASSQGLPEKLFF
TRBJ1-2,few,-,TRBV7-9,TGTGCCAGCAGCTTAGTGGGGGGCTTCACTCCCTATGGCTACACCTTC,CASSLVGGFTPYGYTF
TRBJ2-5,few,-,TRBV7-9,TGTGCCAGCAGCCGCCGTCAGGGGAAAAAAGTGACCCAGTACTTC,CASSRRQGKKVTQYF
TRBJ2-1,few,TRBD2,TRBV12-3/TRBV12-4,TGTGCCAGCAGTCCAGGGACTAGCGGGAGGCTGGGTGAGCAGTTCTTC,CASSPGTSGRLGEQFF
TRBJ2-1,many,-,TRBV5-1,TGCGCCAGCAGCCCTGACTTAGCGACCCTGGTTGTTGAGCAGTTCTTC,CASSPDLATLVVEQFF
TRBJ2-3,few,-,TRBV7-9,TGTGCCAGCAGCGATACAGGGCTCACAGATACGCAGTATTTT,CASSDTGLTDTQYF
TRBJ2-1,-,-,TRBV6-2/TRBV6-3,TGTGCCAGCAGTTACGCCCGACCAACCTCCTACAATGAGCAGTTCTTC,CASSYARPTSYNEQFF
TRBJ1-1,few,-,TRBV7-3,TGTGCCACCGGTAAGGGACGGACCCTGAACACTGAAGCTTTCTTT,CATGKGRTLNTEAFF
TRBJ2-7,-,TRBD2,TRBV24-1,TGTGCCACCAGTGACGGACTAGCGAAGGAGTACTTC,CATSDGLAKEYF
TRBJ2-5,-,TRBD2,TRBV5-1,TGCGCCAGCAGCCGGACTAGCGGGGAACAAGAGACCCAGTACTTC,CASSRTSGEQETQYF
TRBJ2-7,-,-,TRBV4-2,TGTGCCAGCAGCCAAGGATTAGACCAGTACTTC,CASSQGLDQYF
TRBJ2-7,few,TRBD1,TRBV7-2,TGTGCCAGCAGCTTAGTTGGGACAGAAACTTACGAGCAGTACTTC,CASSLVGTETYEQYF
TRBJ2-3,-,-,TRBV4-1,TGCGCCAGCAGCCAACGGACCACCCGTACAGATACGCAGTATTTT,CASSQRTTRTDTQYF
TRBJ1-4,-,-,TRBV20-1,TGCAGTGCTAGAGTGCGAGGAGCCCCCCGTGAAAAACTGTTTTTT,CSARVRGAPREKLFF
TRBJ2-1,few,-,TRBV24-1,TGTGCCACCAGTGATCTGACGTCGAACAGTGAGCAGTTCTTC,CATSDLTSNSEQFF
TRBJ2-1,few,TRBD1,TRBV27,TGTGCCAGCATCGCATGGACAGGAGGATCCAATGAGCAGTTCTTC,CASIAWTGGSNEQFF
TRBJ2-7,-,TRBD1,TRBV7-8,TGTGCCAGCAGCTTAGGGTTTGTTGGGACAGGGGGGTCCTACGAGCAGTACTTC,CASSLGFVGTGGSYEQYF
TRBJ2-1,-,-,TRBV7-3,TGTGCCAGCAGCTCCCAGGGTAGCTATGAGCAGTTCTTC,CASSSQGSYEQFF
TRBJ2-1,few,TRBD2,TRBV27,TGTGCCAGCAGTCTCCTAGCGGGAGCATCCTACAATGAGCAGTTCTTC,CASSLLAGASYNEQFF
TRBJ1-1,few,-,TRBV30,TGTGCCTGGAGTGTAATAGTCGCTGAAGCTTTCTTT,CAWSVIVAEAFF
TRBJ2-5,few,TRBD2,TRBV12-3/TRBV12-4,TGTGCCAGCAGTTCAAGCGGGAGGGCCTGGGAGACCCAGTACTTC,CASSSSGRAWETQYF
TRBJ2-7,-,-,TRBV4-1,TGCGCCAGCAGCCGAGGTAGGGGGGCCGACGAGCAGTACTTC,CASSRGRGADEQYF
TRBJ2-5,few,TRBD2,TRBV15,TGTGCCACCAGCAACAGCGGGGGAGGTTTCACAGAGACCCAGTACTTC,CATSNSGGGFTETQYF
TRBJ1-3,few,-,TRBV12-3/TRBV12-4,TGTGCCAGCAGTTTAACCCAAGGGTTTTCTGGAAACACCATATATTTT,CASSLTQGFSGNTIYF
TRBJ2-3,few,TRBD2,TRBV24-1,TGTGCCACCAGTACCGGAGCGGGAGAGGTAGATACGCAGTATTTT,CATSTGAGEVDTQYF
TRBJ1-1,many,-,TRBV12-3/TRBV12-4,TGTGCCAGCAGGGGCGGCGGGGGCAACACTGAAGCTTTCTTT,CASRGGGGNTEAFF
TRBJ2-7,-,TRBD2,TRBV10-3,TGTGCCATCAGGCTAGCGGTTTCCTACGAGCAGTACTTC,CAIRLAVSYEQYF
TRBJ1-1,many,-,TRBV2,TGTGCCAGCAGGATCTTCGCAGGGAACATTGAAGCTTTCTTT,CASRIFAGNIEAFF
TRBJ2-3,many,TRBD2,TRBV7-9,TGTGCCAGCAGCTTATTGGTGGGACTAGCGTTGACAGATACGCAGTATTTT,CASSLLVGLALTDTQYF